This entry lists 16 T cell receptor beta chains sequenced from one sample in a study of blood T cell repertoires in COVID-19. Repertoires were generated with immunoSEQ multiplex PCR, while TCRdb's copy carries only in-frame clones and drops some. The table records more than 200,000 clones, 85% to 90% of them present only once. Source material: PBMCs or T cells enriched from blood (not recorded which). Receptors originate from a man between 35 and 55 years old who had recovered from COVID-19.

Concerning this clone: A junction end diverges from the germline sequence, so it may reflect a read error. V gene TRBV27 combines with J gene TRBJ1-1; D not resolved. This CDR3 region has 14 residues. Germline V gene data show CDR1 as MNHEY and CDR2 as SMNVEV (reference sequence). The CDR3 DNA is TGTGCCAGCAGTTCTATCAGAACAGTTCAGGAGGAGCATTTT. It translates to CASSSIRTVQEEHF.

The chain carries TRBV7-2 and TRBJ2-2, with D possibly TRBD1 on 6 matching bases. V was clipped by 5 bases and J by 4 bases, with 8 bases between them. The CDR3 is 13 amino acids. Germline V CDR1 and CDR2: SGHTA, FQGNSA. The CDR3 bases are TGTGCCAGCAGCAGACAGGTCACCGGGGAGCTGTTTTTT. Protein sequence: CASSRQVTGELFF.

DNA of the CDR3: TGTGCCATCAGTGTCACGTTCGGACAGGCAACCTACGAGCAGTACTTC. Its protein product is CAISVTFGQATYEQYF. The chain carries TRBV10-3 and TRBJ2-7, with 7 bases identical to TRBD1. Germline CDR1 ENHRY, CDR2 SYGVKD. V lost 4 bases and J lost 2; bases outside the gene matches: 11. There are 16 residues in the CDR3.

CDR3 DNA sequence: TGTGCCAGCTCACCCGGGCTGCGGGCGGGCACAGATACGCAGTATTTT. Translated, it gives CASSPGLRAGTDTQYF. The chain has TRBV18 and TRBJ2-3; tentatively, D is TRBD2 (5 bases). Deletions cut 3 bases from V and 1 base from J, with 14 bases between. Germline CDR1 reads KGHSH; CDR2 reads LQKENI. The CDR3 consists of 16 residues.

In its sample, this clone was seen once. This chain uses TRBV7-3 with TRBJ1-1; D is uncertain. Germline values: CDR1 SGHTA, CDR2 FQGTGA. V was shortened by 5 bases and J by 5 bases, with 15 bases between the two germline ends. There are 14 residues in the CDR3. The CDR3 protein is CASSPVEGYTEAFF. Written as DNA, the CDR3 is TGTGCCAGCAGCCCCGTAGAGGGTTATACTGAAGCTTTCTTT.

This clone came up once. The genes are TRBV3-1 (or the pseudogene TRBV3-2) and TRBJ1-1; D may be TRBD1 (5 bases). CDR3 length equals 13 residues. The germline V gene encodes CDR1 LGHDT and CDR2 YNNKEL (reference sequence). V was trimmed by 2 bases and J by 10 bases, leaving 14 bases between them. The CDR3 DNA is TGTGCCAGCAGCCAATTTGGGGAGGGGAGAGCTTTCTTT. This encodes CASSQFGEGRAFF.

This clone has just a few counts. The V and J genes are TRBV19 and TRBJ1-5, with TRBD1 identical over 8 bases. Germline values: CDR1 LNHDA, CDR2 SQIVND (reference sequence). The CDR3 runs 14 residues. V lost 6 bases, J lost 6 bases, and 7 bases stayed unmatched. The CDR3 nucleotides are TGTGCCAGTAGAGGTCAGACAGGGGCTCAGCCCCAGCATTTT. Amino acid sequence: CASRGQTGAQPQHF.

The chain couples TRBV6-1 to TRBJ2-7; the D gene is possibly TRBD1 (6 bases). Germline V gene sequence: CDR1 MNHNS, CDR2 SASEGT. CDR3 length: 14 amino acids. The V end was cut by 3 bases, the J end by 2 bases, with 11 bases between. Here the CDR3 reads CASSDWQGTYEQYF. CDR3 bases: TGTGCCAGCAGTGATTGGCAGGGGACCTACGAGCAGTACTTC.

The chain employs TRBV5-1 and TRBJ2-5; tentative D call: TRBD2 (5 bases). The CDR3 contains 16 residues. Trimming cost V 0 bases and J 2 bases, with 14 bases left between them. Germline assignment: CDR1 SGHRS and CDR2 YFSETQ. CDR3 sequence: CASSLAAVVRQETQYF. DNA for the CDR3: TGCGCCAGCAGCTTGGCAGCGGTCGTTAGACAAGAGACCCAGTACTTC.

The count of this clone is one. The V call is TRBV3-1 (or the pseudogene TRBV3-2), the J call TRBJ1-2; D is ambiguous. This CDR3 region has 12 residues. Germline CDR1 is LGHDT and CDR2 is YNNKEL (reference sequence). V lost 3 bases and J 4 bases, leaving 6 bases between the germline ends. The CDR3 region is CASSQGVYGYTF. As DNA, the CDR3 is TGTGCCAGCAGCCAGGGAGTCTATGGCTACACCTTC.

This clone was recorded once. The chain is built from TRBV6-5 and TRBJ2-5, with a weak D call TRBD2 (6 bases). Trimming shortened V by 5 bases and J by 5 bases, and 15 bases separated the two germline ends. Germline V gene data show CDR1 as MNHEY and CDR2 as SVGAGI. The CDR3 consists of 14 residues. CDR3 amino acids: CASSKLAAGETQYF. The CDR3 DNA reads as TGTGCCAGCAGTAAATTAGCGGCAGGGGAGACCCAGTACTTC.

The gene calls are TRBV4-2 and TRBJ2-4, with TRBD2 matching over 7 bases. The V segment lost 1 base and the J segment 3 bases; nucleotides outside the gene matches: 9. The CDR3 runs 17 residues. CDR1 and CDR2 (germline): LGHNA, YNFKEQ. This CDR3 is CASSQGPEAGNKNIQYF. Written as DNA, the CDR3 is TGTGCCAGCAGCCAAGGGCCAGAAGCGGGAAACAAAAACATTCAGTACTTC.

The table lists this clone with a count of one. In DNA form, the CDR3 reads TGTGCCAGCTCACCACCTGGGCAGCTTGGTTCACCCCTCCACTTT. Its translation: CASSPPGQLGSPLHF. The gene calls are TRBV18 and TRBJ1-6, with no clear D. CDR1 is KGHSH, CDR2 LQKENI, per germline. Trimming took off 0 bases at V and 9 bases at J, with 12 bases between the two ends. This CDR3 is built from 15 residues.

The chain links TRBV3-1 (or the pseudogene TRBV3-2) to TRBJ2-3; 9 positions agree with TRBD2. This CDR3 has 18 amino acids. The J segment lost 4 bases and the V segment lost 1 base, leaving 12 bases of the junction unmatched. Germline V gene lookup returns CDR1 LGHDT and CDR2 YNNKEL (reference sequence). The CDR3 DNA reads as TGTGCCAGCAGCCAAGCGCAGAGCGCGGGGGGGCCGGCAGATACGCAGTATTTT. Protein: CASSQAQSAGGPADTQYF.

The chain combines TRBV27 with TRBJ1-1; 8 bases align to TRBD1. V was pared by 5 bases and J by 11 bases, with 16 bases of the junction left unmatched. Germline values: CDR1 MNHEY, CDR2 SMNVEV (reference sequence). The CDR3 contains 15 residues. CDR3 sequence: CASSPLGQDPGGAFF. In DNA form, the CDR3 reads TGTGCCAGCAGTCCGCTGGGACAGGACCCCGGAGGGGCTTTCTTT.

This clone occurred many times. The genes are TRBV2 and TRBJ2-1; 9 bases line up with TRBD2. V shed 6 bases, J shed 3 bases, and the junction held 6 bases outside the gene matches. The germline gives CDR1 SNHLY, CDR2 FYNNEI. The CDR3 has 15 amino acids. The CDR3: CASRSSAGGYNEQFF. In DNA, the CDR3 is TGTGCCAGCAGGTCATCAGCGGGGGGCTACAATGAGCAGTTCTTC.